This T cell receptor (beta chain) was obtained from a study of shared clonotypes between healthy human individuals. The V gene's germline CDR1 is KGHSH and CDR2 LQKENI. The CDR3 totals 15 residues. Trimming shortened V by 6 bases and J by 1 base, and 12 bases separated the two germline ends. This table comes from immunoSEQ multiplex PCR, and its TCRdb copy is limited to in-frame clones, with some not included. The sample has some 2,500,000 clones, about nine tenths seen once. This clonotype was obtained from a man aged 18 to 30 in good health. Some clones in this sample may be carry-over from other donors' samples. V and J are TRBV18 and TRBJ2-2, with D possibly being TRBD1 (5 bases). The specimen sequenced was naive CD4+ T cells from PBMCs. The subset was: CD45RA+ positively selected. The DNA for the CDR3 is TGTGCCAGCTCCTCGACAGATATGAACACCGGGGAGCTGTTTTTT. This sequence encodes CASSSTDMNTGELFF.